The entry below gives a single TCR beta chain sequence along with its context. Its target antigen remains unknown. In total, roughly 710 healthy bone marrow donors made up the cohort. All cohort members were sampled while nominally healthy, although unrecorded immune exposures were likely present. The donor tested CMV seronegative, placing the donor among the 352 seronegative members of the cohort. Every donor gave a peripheral blood sample, and the peripheral blood mononuclear cells from that sample were used for TCR beta sequencing. Genomic DNA extraction from the blood cell samples was performed with the Qiagen DNeasy Blood Extraction Kit. The library came from the immunoSEQ multiplex PCR assay. A mixture of 60 forward primers for TCR Vbeta segments and 13 reverse primers for TCR Jbeta segments was used in the multiplex PCR. A multiplex PCR assay on genomic DNA amplified the CDR3 region of rearranged TCR beta genes. Amplified TCR beta libraries were sequenced as 87-base-pair reads on the Illumina HiSeq System. The original methods were these. In a later analysis, around 80 million unique TCR beta chains were counted across the approximately 670 repertoires, and roughly 11 million of these chains were shared by at least two donors. To remove PCR and sequencing errors, raw reads were error-corrected and collapsed into unique sequences using a nearest-neighbor algorithm that merged closely related sequences. To assign V, D and J gene segments, CDR3 sequences were aligned to IMGT reference sequences. For a sequence to be retained, at least a six-nucleotide match to both a V gene segment and a J gene segment was required. A rearrangement was called productive if the CDR3 had no stop codons and remained in frame with V and J, and every other rearrangement was called non-productive. Following IMGT convention, CDR3 was defined as the stretch from the second conserved V-encoded cysteine to the conserved J-encoded phenylalanine. In an earlier analysis of some 550 of the donors, sequences lacking an unambiguous match to a single V gene segment were excluded. An earlier analysis of several hundred of the donors classified V segments as functional when productive rearrangements were above 56.7% and as segregating when the standard deviation between donors was above 5%. To diagnose cytomegalovirus status from the catalog of TCR beta chain sequences, a statistical classification framework was built. V and J gene assignment, in a later analysis, came from comparing TCR nucleotide sequences with IMGT/GENE-DB human TR gene sequences. In a later analysis, CDR3 sequences and most-parsimonious VDJ recombination scenarios were assigned using the TCRdist pipeline. In a later analysis, every TCR beta chain was defined by the combination of its CDR3 amino acid sequence and its V-gene family, and reads without a unique V-gene family were dropped. In a later analysis, 450 to 600 highly shared, low-generation-probability nucleotide sequences were removed to address suspected cross-contamination and a sequencing artifact. In a later analysis, a clonal expansion index for each public chain was calculated from normalized within-repertoire ranks of inferred template counts. A later analysis computed generation probabilities with a VDJ recombination model fitted to out-of-frame rearrangements, and checked the results against IGoR. Hypergeometric tests were used in a later analysis to score TCR-TCR, TCR-HLA and TCR-CMV co-occurrence, with a repertoire-size bias correction applied to the TCR pairs. In a later analysis, false discovery rates were estimated by permuting HLA or CMV assignments 20 times. In a later analysis, co-occurring TCRs were grouped using DBSCAN, and TCRdist sequence similarity was added for clustering within HLA-allele-positive subsets. For co-occurrence clustering, repertoires with fewer than 30,000 or more than 120,000 public chains were excluded, along with several repertoires with anomalous nucleotide sharing. In its TCRdb copy, this immuneACCESS table keeps in-frame sequences only and misses some clones. Where compared with another copy, unresolved V genes explain less than half of these, and the others have no known cause. V, J and clone size are those of that table, while D and trimming were read from the DNA. This sample's records show 70,000 or so clones. About 0.82% of the sample lies in the top ten.

The source of the sample is a study of cytomegalovirus exposure and HLA in healthy donors (dated by TCRdb to 2016 to 2017). About the study as a whole: An earlier analysis of some 600 of the donors reported 250 to 350 Gb of sequence data and 117 million unique TCR beta sequences obtained from roughly 180 million T cells. A separate validation cohort of approximately 120 different subjects was used in addition to the approximately 610-subject first cohort. Among the roughly 380 genotyped donors, 81% belonged to the genetic ancestry cluster associated with self-reported Caucasian donors. HLA typing included class I and class II loci at four-digit resolution. Every discovery cohort repertoire had been produced on one sequencing platform. On average, 235,054 unique TCR beta nucleotide sequences were sequenced per donor among a few hundred genotyped donors of the cohort, with 15% to 20% of those sequences being non-productive. The aim of the study was to test whether cataloging public T cell receptors could identify signatures of past pathogen exposure. Using immunosequencing, the study profiled T cell repertoires from approximately 700 subjects and related those repertoires to cytomegalovirus serostatus. A later analysis re-analyzed previously published TCR beta repertoires from 666 donors and added high-resolution HLA genotyping to study TCR occurrence patterns. Rather than drawing on any new phenotypic data, the later analysis identified candidate immune exposures from TCR beta sequences and the way those sequences occurred across donors. Donor age, sex, ethnicity and CMV serostatus were collected together with the repertoire data. To predict cytomegalovirus infection status, the study brought together high-throughput TCR immunosequencing, statistical association of individual TCRs with disease status, and machine learning. Roughly five DR-DQ haplotypes were handled as single units for association and clustering, since linkage in the cohort was strong. An early release that covered about 600 HLA-typed donors contained about 300 gigabases of sequencing data and some 87 million unique TCR sequences. The number of donors typed differed by locus, with roughly 620-630 for A, B, C, DRB1 and DQB1, about 500 for DQA1, 606 for DPA1, and approximately 470 for DPB1. Genome-wide SNP genotypes for about 65% of the 666 donors were used in a later genetic analysis, which treated that subset as a discovery cohort. An earlier analysis of roughly 580 of the donors used high-throughput TCR beta sequencing to judge whether each TCR beta V gene segment behaved as functional or pseudogenic.

General conclusions and limits of the study: Most TCR sequences were observed very rarely across donors, whereas some public TCRs were present in many individuals. According to a later analysis, TCR association rates differed among HLA loci, with DRB1 alleles showing the most associated TCRs and HLA-C alleles showing the fewest. A later analysis reported that several top co-occurrence clusters appeared linked to parvovirus B19, influenza, CMV and Epstein-Barr virus. The study gave a list of 150 to 200 TCR beta chains associated with cytomegalovirus. An association between a missense DCLRE1C variant and V-gene and J-gene trimming of TCR beta chains was found in a later genetic analysis and replicated in an independent cohort. Strong co-occurrence of HLA alleles, especially DR and DQ, made assigning TCR associations to individual alleles difficult. Because the 87-base-pair reads could not distinguish some IMGT-functional V segments, including TRBV6-2 and TRBV6-3, those segments were excluded. Because HLA typing was missing for some donors at each locus, association tests included only the typed subset. In a later analysis, most CMV-associated TCR beta chains were found to appear HLA-restricted, with HLA associations seemingly driven largely by CMV exposure. A later analysis found that HLA-associated TCR beta chains were more clonally expanded and had lower generation probabilities than equally common non-associated chains. Correlated functional status among segregating V segments might be attributable to linkage disequilibrium, but an unknown experimental factor could not be ruled out. Three of the identified cytomegalovirus-associated TCR beta chains were confirmed in vitro to be specific for cytomegalovirus antigens. Sequencing depth was assumed to be roughly uniform across donors in the presence/absence analyses, though that assumption may not hold. The classifier was reported to diagnose cytomegalovirus status with high specificity and sensitivity in both the original and validation cohorts. It was suggested by the authors that the approach could potentially be generalized to other disease states and immunological phenotypes. The sequencing pipeline was judged likely to have produced a cluster of highly shared sequence variants as a technical artifact. An earlier analysis of approximately 530 of the donors showed that most TCR beta V segments appeared in productive rearrangements either about 90% or about 30% of the time, which broadly matched IMGT annotations. A later genetic analysis reported fewer N-insertions in productive TCRs among donors in an Asian-associated ancestry cluster than the roughly 640-donor mean. CMV serostatus was the only immune exposure information available for the cohort. At a false discovery rate of 0.05, a later analysis linked under 20,000 TCR beta sequences to specific HLA alleles. In this cohort, only TCR beta chains were sequenced, and detectable features were limited by the absence of alpha or paired-chain data. A further reported finding was that TCR beta sequences accurately predicted the HLA-A and HLA-B alleles for most subjects in the first cohort. Because counts were too low, seventeen rarely observed V segments, including chromosome 9 orphons, were left out of the earlier analysis of 500 to 650 of the donors.

Including the terminal cysteine and phenylalanine, the CDR3 comprises 14 residues. The read is trimmed to its CDR3 DNA, 42 bases read in frame from base 1. The germline V gene provides CDR1 SGHDT and CDR2 YYEEEE. The trim is 0 bases for V and 7 bases for J, with a gap of 11 bases between the germline ends. The source is a boy aged 10-17 years in good health and CMV-seronegative. This sequence uses TRBV5-6 and TRBJ2-1, with no confidently assigned D gene. The sample was PBMCs. The CDR3 region has the sequence CASSLGRTRNEQFF. The nucleotide sequence reads as follows: TGTGCCAGCAGCTTGGGTAGAACGAGAAATGAGCAGTTCTTC.